This TCR beta chain was captured in a study of T cell repertoires in cytomegalovirus infection. General study results and limits: HLA-C-restricted CMV-specific TCR beta clonotypes were dominant in the ex vivo response.

CDR3 size: 18 residues. Germline CDR1 reads SGHTA; CDR2 reads FQGNSA. J gave up 9 bases and V 1 base, and 16 bases lay outside the gene matches. Using its own MiXCR run on the reads, TCRdb lists one record per CDR3 protein. The sample lists roughly 190,000 distinct CDR3 sequences, about a tenth occurring once. This clonotype was observed at least ten times. Its target is not known. The receptor's source is a human donor in good health (CMV status not recorded). Some clones in this sample may be carry-over from other donors' samples. Sequences were obtained from PBMCs. The chain couples TRBV7-2 to TRBJ2-1; 9 bases map to TRBD2. CDR3 DNA: TGTGCCAGCAGCTTAGTTAGCCCTACGGCGGGGGGGCGGAGTGAGCAGTTCTTC. Encoded protein: CASSLVSPTAGGRSEQFF.